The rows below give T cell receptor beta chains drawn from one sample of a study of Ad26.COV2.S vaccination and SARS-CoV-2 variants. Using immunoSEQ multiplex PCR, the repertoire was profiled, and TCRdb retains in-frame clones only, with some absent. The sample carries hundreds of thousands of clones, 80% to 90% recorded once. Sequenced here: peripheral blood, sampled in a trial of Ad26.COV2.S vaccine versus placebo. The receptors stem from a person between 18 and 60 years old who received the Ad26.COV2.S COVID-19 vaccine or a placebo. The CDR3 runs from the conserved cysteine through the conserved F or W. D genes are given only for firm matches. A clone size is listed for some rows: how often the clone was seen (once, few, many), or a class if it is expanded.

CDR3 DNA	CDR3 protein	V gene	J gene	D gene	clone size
TGCGCCAGCAGCTTGGCCTTACGAGGGGCGGGAGAGACCCAGTACTTC	CASSLALRGAGETQYF	TRBV5-1	TRBJ2-5	NA	NA
TGTGCCAGCAGCTTAGTAGGGTCTGGCGAAAAACTGTTTTTT	CASSLVGSGEKLFF	TRBV7-9	TRBJ1-4	NA	NA
TGCGCCAGCAGCTTGCGCCCCGGGACTAGCGGCGCGAACACCGGGGAGCTGTTTTTT	CASSLRPGTSGANTGELFF	TRBV5-1	TRBJ2-2	TRBD2	NA
TGTGCTAGTGCCGGGGCCGGACCGAACACTGAAGCTTTCTTT	CASAGAGPNTEAFF	TRBV12-5	TRBJ1-1	NA	NA
TGTGCCAGCAGCCTCCGGACTAGCGGGAGTTATGAGCAGTTCTTC	CASSLRTSGSYEQFF	TRBV3-1/TRBV3-2	TRBJ2-1	TRBD2	once
TGTGCCTGGAGTCCGGGACGTTCCTATGGCTACACCTTC	CAWSPGRSYGYTF	TRBV30	TRBJ1-2	NA	NA
TGCGCCAGCAGCTTGGATCCGGGGAACACCGGGGAGCTGTTTTTT	CASSLDPGNTGELFF	TRBV5-1	TRBJ2-2	NA	NA
TGTGCCAGCAGGGCTAGGGGTAATGAAAAACTGTTTTTT	CASRARGNEKLFF	TRBV7-8	TRBJ1-4	NA	NA
TGTGCCAGCAGCAGGGTCCAGGGGGCGAACCACGAGCAGTACTTC	CASSRVQGANHEQYF	TRBV6-2/TRBV6-3	TRBJ2-7	TRBD1	NA
TGTGCCAGCAGCTTACAGGTTAACACCGGGGAGCTGTTTTTT	CASSLQVNTGELFF	TRBV7-2	TRBJ2-2	NA	NA
TGTGCCAGCAGTGAGACTAGCGGGGGCGCTGAACCCCTCCGGAATACGCAGTATTTT	CASSETSGGAEPLRNTQYF	TRBV6-1	TRBJ2-3	TRBD2	NA
TGTGCCAGCAGTTACTCGACAGGCAATCAGCCCCAGCATTTT	CASSYSTGNQPQHF	TRBV6-5	TRBJ1-5	NA	NA
TGTGCCACCAGCAGAGTAGGAGGCACAGGGGGACCATCCGGGGCCAACGTCCTGACTTTC	CATSRVGGTGGPSGANVLTF	TRBV15	TRBJ2-6	TRBD1	NA
TGTGCCTTTGGACAGAATGAAAAACTGTTTTTT	CAFGQNEKLFF	TRBV30	TRBJ1-4	NA	NA
TGTGCCAGCAGCTTATCCATGACAGGGGGAAATTCACCCCTCCACTTT	CASSLSMTGGNSPLHF	TRBV7-9	TRBJ1-6	TRBD1	NA